This T cell receptor (beta chain) is drawn from a study of T cell responses to AZD1222 COVID-19 vaccine. The repertoire was sequenced with immunoSEQ multiplex PCR; TCRdb's copy has only in-frame clones and lacks some. The sample records about 120,000 clones, roughly nine tenths being singletons. V lost 0 bases to trimming and J lost 8 bases, with 5 bases between them. Germline CDR1 reads MNHEY; CDR2 reads SVGAGI. The CDR3 is 12 residues long. Study findings and constraints: The donors showed a predominance of white British ancestry and of females, with possible underestimation of clonal diversity. Vaccination with two AZD1222 doses was followed by a rise in Spike-specific TCR breadth and depth.

Comment on this clone: Its antigen remains unidentified.

The chain is built from TRBV6-5 and TRBJ2-1; weak D call: TRBD2 (5 bases). Here the sequenced sample was peripheral blood, taken 28 days after the second AZD1222 dose. The TCR sequence derives from an adult who received the AZD1222 COVID-19 vaccine. The CDR3 nucleotides read TGTGCCAGCAGTTACTCGAGGGATGAGCAGTTCTTC. Translated, it gives CASSYSRDEQFF.